Below are 3 T cell receptor beta chains sequenced from a single sample in a study of T cell responses to AZD1222 COVID-19 vaccine. TCRdb keeps only in-frame clones here, not all; method: immunoSEQ multiplex PCR. In the table there are tens of thousands of clones, more than 80% of which are singletons. The sample consisted of peripheral blood, taken on day 0 of AZD1222 vaccination. Receptor source: an adult in good health.

This chain links TRBV19 with TRBJ2-5; 13 bases map to TRBD2. The length of the CDR3 is 15 residues. V was clipped by 6 bases and J by 4 bases; unmatched bases: 5. The germline CDR1 and CDR2 sequences are LNHDA and SQIVND (reference sequence). The CDR3 reads CASSLLAGGPETQYF. For the CDR3, the DNA is TGTGCCAGTAGCCTACTAGCGGGAGGGCCAGAGACCCAGTACTTC.

Comment on this clone: At one of its ends the junction is not consistent with the germline gene, which may arise from a read error. V usage is TRBV27 and J usage is TRBJ2-7; possibly TRBD2 for D (5 bases). The germline V gene has CDR1 MNHEY and CDR2 SMNVEV (reference sequence). The CDR3 runs to 15 residues. CDR3 region: CASSLNIEGSNEQYF. CDR3 DNA: TGTGCCAGCAGTTTGAACATTGAGGGCTCCAACGAGCAGTACTTC.

The J gene is TRBJ2-6, the V gene TRBV10-3; no clear D. The germline gives CDR1 ENHRY, CDR2 SYGVKD. CDR3 length: 15 amino acids. Trimming pared 4 bases from V and 0 bases from J, leaving 7 bases between. CDR3 bases: TGTGCCATCAGTGGGGCCTACTCTGGGGCCAACGTCCTGACTTTC. Its translation: CAISGAYSGANVLTF.